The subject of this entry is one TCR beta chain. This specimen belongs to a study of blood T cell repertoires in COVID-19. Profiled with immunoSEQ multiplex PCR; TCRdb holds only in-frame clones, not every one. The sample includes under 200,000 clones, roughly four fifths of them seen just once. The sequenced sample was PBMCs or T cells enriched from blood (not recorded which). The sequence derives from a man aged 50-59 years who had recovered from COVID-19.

The CDR3 DNA reads TGTGCCAGCAGTTACCAGGACAGGGGAGCGAGCACTGAAGCTTTCTTT. Its protein is CASSYQDRGASTEAFF. The chain is built from TRBV6-5 and TRBJ1-1; 9 bases match TRBD1. Looked up from germline, CDR1 is MNHEY and CDR2 is SVGAGI. V gave up 2 bases and J gave up 4 bases; unmatched junction bases: 8. There are 16 residues in the CDR3.